The 17 T cell receptor beta chains given below trace back to one sample, sequenced in a study of T cell repertoires in cytomegalovirus infection. The antigens for these receptors are not known. MiXCR, run by TCRdb on the reads, gives a single entry per CDR3 protein. The sample shows hundreds of thousands of distinct CDR3 sequences, around 30% of them seen only once. The specimen comprised cultured PBMCs, sampled from culture after CMV antigen stimulation. The receptors were sampled from a human donor in good health (CMV status not recorded). Some clones in this sample may be carry-over from other donors' samples.

This clonotype showed up just a few times. The CDR3 is CASSIGLTSTDTQYF. In DNA, the CDR3 is TGTGCCAGTAGTATCGGCCTAACTAGCACAGATACGCAGTATTTT. The V and J genes are TRBV19 and TRBJ2-3; D not resolved. Looked up from germline, CDR1 is LNHDA and CDR2 is SQIVND (reference sequence). V was cut by 3 bases and J by 0 bases, with 10 bases left in between. The CDR3 runs to 15 residues.

This clonotype was seen ten or more times. V and J are TRBV7-2 and TRBJ1-1, with a weak D call TRBD1 (5 bases). This CDR3 spans 14 amino acids. The V gene lost 5 bases and the J gene lost 3 bases, with 13 bases spanning the gap. The germline CDR1 and CDR2 sequences are SGHTA and FQGNSA. CDR3 region: CASSRSGGDTEAFF. DNA of the CDR3: TGTGCCAGCAGCAGAAGTGGGGGGGACACTGAAGCTTTCTTT.

The CDR3: CASSPGTNDPYNEQFF. The CDR3 DNA reads as TGTGCCAGCAGCCCAGGGACGAACGATCCTTACAATGAGCAGTTCTTC. The rearrangement uses TRBV7-3 and TRBJ2-1; D tentatively fits TRBD1 or TRBD2 (5 bases each). Germline CDR1 SGHTA, CDR2 FQGTGA. Trimming took off 5 bases at V and 4 bases at J, with 18 bases between the two ends. CDR3 length: 16 residues. Based on the CDR3 plus reference TRBV7-3 and TRBJ2-1, the full variable domain is GAGVSQTPSNKVTEKGKYVELRCDPISGHTALYWYRQSLGQGPEFLIYFQGTGAADDSGLPNDRFFAVRPEGSVSTLKIQRTERGDSAVYLCASSPGTNDPYNEQFFGPGTRLTVL.

J is TRBJ2-3 and V is TRBV20-1; 8 positions agree with TRBD2. This CDR3 is 14 amino acids long. Germline V gene data show CDR1 as DFQATT and CDR2 as SNEGSKA (reference sequence). Trimming at V came to 0 bases and at J to 6 bases, leaving 5 bases not matched to a gene. CDR3 loop: CSARDTGRVDTQYF. CDR3 in DNA: TGCAGTGCTAGAGATACCGGGAGGGTTGATACGCAGTATTTT.

The chain recombines TRBV5-4 with TRBJ1-1; D gene unclear. CDR3 length: 15 residues. V gave up 2 bases and J gave up 5 bases, with 16 bases separating them. Germline V lookup: CDR1 SGHNT, CDR2 YYREEE (reference sequence). CDR3 loop: CASSLEGRRSTEAFF. The CDR3 DNA follows: TGTGCCAGCAGCTTAGAAGGCAGGAGGTCTACTGAAGCTTTCTTT.

The table lists this clonotype with a few counts. The genes are TRBV28 and TRBJ1-2, with 8 nucleotides matching TRBD1. The V segment lost 7 bases and the J segment 5 bases; nucleotides outside the gene matches: 3. CDR1 and CDR2 from the germline V gene are MDHEN and SYDVKM. The CDR3 loop spans 12 amino acids. This chain's CDR3 is CASTRQGYGYTF. For the CDR3, the DNA is TGTGCCAGCACACGACAGGGGTATGGCTACACCTTC.

The chain carries TRBV2 and TRBJ2-3; TRBD2 matches 13 bases. V lost 6 bases to trimming and J lost 3 bases; unmatched junction nucleotides: 3. The CDR3 runs to 15 residues. Germline values: CDR1 SNHLY, CDR2 FYNNEI. DNA for the CDR3: TGTGCCAGCAGAGGGACTAGCGGGGTTACAGATACGCAGTATTTT. It specifies CASRGTSGVTDTQYF.

This clonotype was counted a few times. The J gene is TRBJ2-3, the V gene TRBV6-2 or TRBV6-3; no definite D call. The germline V and J ends were trimmed by 2 bases and 14 bases, with 11 bases remaining between them. Germline assignment: CDR1 MNHEY and CDR2 SVGEGT. This CDR3 comprises 11 residues. The CDR3 DNA is TGTGCCAGCAGTTACGGAGCCATAACGTATTTT. Translating it yields CASSYGAITYF.

This clonotype was observed a few times. The chain recombines TRBV27 with TRBJ2-1; 15 nucleotides agree with TRBD2. The CDR3 length is 18 residues. V shed 2 bases and J 4 bases; nucleotides not matched to a gene: 6. Germline V CDR1 and CDR2: MNHEY, SMNVEV (reference sequence). In DNA, the CDR3 is TGTGCCAGCAGTTTAGCGGGACTAGCGGGAGGATATTACAATGAGCAGTTCTTC. Amino acids: CASSLAGLAGGYYNEQFF.

The chain links TRBV4-1 to TRBJ2-1, with D possibly matching TRBD2 (6 bases). Germline V gene data show CDR1 as MGHRA and CDR2 as YSYEKL. The CDR3 is 16 amino acids. The V end was cut by 1 base, the J end by 14 bases, with 24 bases between. The CDR3 DNA is TGCGCCAGCAGCCAAGGTTCCGGGGGAGACCTCCCTGGCAAGTTCTTC. This translates into CASSQGSGGDLPGKFF.

The rearrangement links TRBV11-2 to TRBJ2-3; D call uncertain. Trimming shortened V by 1 base and J by 5 bases, and 10 bases separated the two germline ends. The germline gives CDR1 SGHAT, CDR2 FQNNGV. CDR3 length equals 14 residues. The CDR3 nucleotides read TGTGCCAGCAGCTTAGCGGGTTTTGTAGATACGCAGTATTTT. It codes for CASSLAGFVDTQYF.

This clonotype was counted many times. V usage is TRBV5-8 and J usage is TRBJ2-3, with D perhaps TRBD1 or TRBD2 (5 bases each). CDR1 SGHTS and CDR2 YDEGEE come from the germline V gene. V was trimmed by 4 bases and J by 2 bases, leaving 11 bases between them. This CDR3 contains 14 residues. In DNA, the CDR3 is TGTGCCAGCAGCCCCGGGACGTACACAGATACGCAGTATTTT. Residues: CASSPGTYTDTQYF.

The genes are TRBV7-2 and TRBJ2-7; TRBD1 agrees at 11 bases. The CDR3 has 15 amino acids. Germline lookup yields CDR1 SGHTA and CDR2 FQGNSA. With V trimmed by 1 base and J by 5 bases, 4 bases remained unmatched. Here the CDR3 DNA reads TGTGCCAGCAGCTTAGTACGGACAGGGGGCCACGAGCAGTACTTC. Its translation: CASSLVRTGGHEQYF.

This clonotype appeared a few times. The CDR3 DNA sequence: TGCAGCGTTATACCGGGACTAGTGTACGAGCAGTACGTC. Translated, it gives CSVIPGLVYEQYV. The rearrangement joins TRBV29-1 to TRBJ2-7; the match to TRBD2 covers 8 bases. V shed 5 bases, J shed 4 bases, and the junction held 7 bases outside the gene matches. The CDR3 totals 13 residues. The germline V gene has CDR1 SQVTM and CDR2 ANQGSEA.

This sequence joins TRBV7-1 and TRBJ2-3, with 8 positions matching TRBD2. TRBV7-1 carries the ORF label, with uncertain function. Losses at the gene ends were 7 bases for V and 2 bases for J; bases not matched to a gene: 8. CDR3 size: 15 residues. The CDR3 here is CASTRLLADTDTQYF. The CDR3 coding sequence is TGTGCCAGCACCCGATTACTAGCGGACACAGATACGCAGTATTTT.

This sequence joins TRBV19 and TRBJ2-1; possible D gene TRBD2, 5 bases. Germline loops: CDR1 LNHDA, CDR2 SQIVND (reference sequence). The CDR3 length is 14 residues. V gave up 6 bases and J gave up 5 bases, with 14 bases separating them. The CDR3: CASRRGGGNNEQFF. Written as DNA, the CDR3 is TGTGCCAGTAGACGTGGTGGAGGAAACAATGAGCAGTTCTTC.

The sample holds a few counts of this clonotype. The V and J genes are TRBV7-8 and TRBJ2-3, with 14 bases lining up with TRBD2. CDR1 SGHVS and CDR2 FQNEAQ come from the germline V gene. The CDR3 is 18 residues long. V lost 4 bases and J lost 1; bases outside the gene matches: 7. For the CDR3, the DNA is TGTGCCAGCAGCTCGGGACTAGCGGGAGTGAGGGGCACAGATACGCAGTATTTT. Protein: CASSSGLAGVRGTDTQYF.